This T cell receptor beta chain was retrieved from a study of graft-versus-host responses after intestinal transplantation. Study overall: All recipients were given anti-thymocyte globulin induction, and tacrolimus and steroids were then administered for around three years. Findings and caveats of the study: Declines in HvG clones occurring early post-transplant were associated with peak circulating GvH clone levels. In recipient marrow, GvH clones were found, and some appeared first in ileum or blood.

The CDR3 consists of 15 residues. V lost 5 bases and J lost 8; bases outside the gene matches: 12. Germline V gene data show CDR1 as SGHVS and CDR2 as FNYEAQ. Sequencing was performed with immunoSEQ multiplex PCR; in TCRdb, only in-frame clones are kept and a portion is missing. The top ten clones hold approximately 1% of a sample with roughly 20,000 clones, 55% to 65% of them seen once. CFSE-low proliferating responders, CD3+CD4+ and CD3+CD8+, were sorted post-reaction. This sequence originates from a human patient who received an intestinal transplant. The gene calls are TRBV7-6 and TRBJ1-1; 9 nucleotides line up with TRBD1. This sample comprised alloreactive CD4+ T cells from a mixed lymphocyte reaction culture, obtained before intestinal transplant. Subset reported: CFSE-low proliferating T cells sorted from roughly 6-day pre-transplant mixed lymphocyte reaction (GvH or HvG direction). The CDR3 DNA reads TGTGCCAGCAGCCCTCTGGACAGGGGCGGATCGGAAGCTTTCTTT. It specifies CASSPLDRGGSEAFF.